A single sample gave rise to the 25 T cell receptor beta chains below, sequenced in a study of blood T cell repertoires in COVID-19. This table comes from immunoSEQ multiplex PCR, and its TCRdb copy is limited to in-frame clones, with some not included. The repertoire has about 40,000 clones, about 91% of them found once; the top ten carry about 8.3%. Sequencing was carried out using peripheral blood. Source of these receptors: a man between 50 and 59 years old with active COVID-19.

The chain employs TRBV24-1 and TRBJ2-2, with D possibly matching TRBD1 (7 bases). The ends were cut back, 4 bases at V and 4 bases at J, with 12 bases in the middle. The CDR3 has 15 residues. Germline CDR1 reads KGHDR; CDR2 reads SFDVKD. CDR3 DNA sequence: TGTGCCACCAGTGAGGGGGGACAGTTCACCGGGGAGCTGTTTTTT. The encoded protein is CATSEGGQFTGELFF.

The J gene is TRBJ1-5, the V gene TRBV10-2, with D perhaps matching TRBD1 (6 bases). There are 18 residues in the CDR3. Trimming removed 4 bases from V and 0 bases from J, with 19 bases in between. Looked up from germline, CDR1 is WSHSY and CDR2 is SAAADI. In nucleotides, the CDR3 is TGCGCCAGCAGTGGGGCGGGGGGCGGGCTTGATAGCAATCAGCCCCAGCATTTT. The encoded protein is CASSGAGGGLDSNQPQHF.

The V gene is TRBV29-1, the J gene TRBJ1-2, with unresolved D. Germline CDR1 reads SQVTM; CDR2 reads ANQGSEA. The V gene lost 4 bases and the J gene lost 2 bases, with 5 bases spanning the gap. This CDR3 spans 11 amino acids. This CDR3 reads CSVAQNYGYTF. Here the CDR3 DNA reads TGCAGCGTTGCACAGAACTATGGCTACACCTTC.

This clone has just one count. The rearrangement uses TRBV3-1 (or the pseudogene TRBV3-2) and TRBJ1-4; D not resolved. Trimming removed 0 bases from V and 0 bases from J, with 5 bases in between. The germline V gene has CDR1 LGHDT and CDR2 YNNKEL (reference sequence). The CDR3 is made up of 15 amino acids. Written as DNA, the CDR3 is TGTGCCAGCAGCCAAGACTACGCAACTAATGAAAAACTGTTTTTT. Its protein product is CASSQDYATNEKLFF.

V gene TRBV21-1 combines with J gene TRBJ1-2; the table names TRBD1, a call not compared with the DNA. TRBV21-1 is tagged as a pseudogene. This CDR3 has 16 amino acids. In DNA, the CDR3 is TGTGCCAGCAGCAAAAAGGGCAGGGCGAATAACTATGGCTACACCTTC. Encoded protein: CASSKKGRANNYGYTF.

The rearrangement uses TRBV7-2 and TRBJ1-2; D perhaps matches TRBD1 (6 bases). The length of the CDR3 is 14 residues. Germline V gene lookup returns CDR1 SGHTA and CDR2 FQGNSA. Trimming removed 4 bases at V and 8 bases at J, with 17 bases between. The CDR3 bases are TGTGCCAGCAGCTCACTACAGGGCAAGGGCGGCTACACCTTC. This sequence encodes CASSSLQGKGGYTF.

The chain recombines TRBV9 with TRBJ2-7; TRBD1 agrees at 8 bases. V dropped 3 bases and J dropped 0; count of bases not matched to a gene: 5. There are 15 residues in the CDR3. The germline V gene encodes CDR1 SGDLS and CDR2 YYNGEE. The chain's CDR3 is CASSARQGSSYEQYF. The CDR3 bases are TGTGCCAGCAGCGCACGACAGGGGTCCTCCTACGAGCAGTACTTC.

V gene TRBV10-3 combines with J gene TRBJ2-1; 8 bases line up with TRBD2. This CDR3 is 15 amino acids long. V dropped 6 bases and J dropped 9; count of bases not matched to a gene: 13. Germline CDR1 is ENHRY and CDR2 is SYGVKD. CDR3 in amino acids: CAIRAISSGNSEQFF. The DNA of the CDR3 is TGTGCCATCAGAGCTATTAGTAGCGGGAACTCTGAGCAGTTCTTC.

This clone was counted between two and nine times. This CDR3 is CASSSPSGSTDTQYF. The CDR3 bases are TGTGCCAGCAGCTCCCCTAGCGGAAGCACAGATACGCAGTATTTT. The gene calls are TRBV7-2 and TRBJ2-3; TRBD2 aligns across 7 bases. The CDR3 runs to 15 residues. Losses at the gene ends were 4 bases for V and 0 bases for J; bases not matched to a gene: 4. CDR1 and CDR2 (germline): SGHTA, FQGNSA.

The V call is TRBV6-5, the J call TRBJ1-2; 8 nucleotides line up with TRBD1. The CDR3 is made up of 15 amino acids. The V gene end was trimmed by 2 bases and the J gene end by 0 bases; junction bases not matched to a gene: 2. Germline CDR1 MNHEY, CDR2 SVGAGI. The CDR3 DNA reads as TGTGCCAGCAGTTACGACAGGGGAGCTAACTATGGCTACACCTTC. As protein: CASSYDRGANYGYTF.

The chain has TRBV6-2 or TRBV6-3 and TRBJ1-5, with D possibly TRBD1 on 5 matching bases. Trimming took off 4 bases at V and 6 bases at J, with 19 bases between the two ends. The CDR3 sequence is 16 residues long. In germline, CDR1 is MNHEY, CDR2 SVGEGT. Here the CDR3 DNA reads TGTGCCAGCAGTTCGCCGACTGGAGGGGCGGGTCAGCCCCAGCATTTT. This gives the protein CASSSPTGGAGQPQHF.

This chain links TRBV19 with TRBJ1-6; perhaps TRBD1 as D (6 bases). The V gene's germline CDR1 is LNHDA and CDR2 SQIVND (reference sequence). This CDR3 is 14 amino acids long. V was cut by 4 bases and J by 10 bases, with 14 bases left in between. The CDR3 region has the DNA TGTGCCAGTAGTAGGGGCGACAGGTGGTCACCCCTCCACTTT. Its translation is CASSRGDRWSPLHF.

The V and J genes are TRBV12-3 or TRBV12-4 and TRBJ1-1, with D possibly being TRBD1 (5 bases). V was trimmed by 6 bases and J by 1 base, leaving 6 bases between them. The CDR3 sequence is 12 residues long. Written as DNA, the CDR3 is TGTGCCAGCAGGGGGGGGAACACTGAAGCTTTCTTT. Its translation: CASRGGNTEAFF.

This clone was observed a single time. The chain uses TRBV27 and TRBJ2-2, with 9 bases fitting TRBD2. The CDR3 contains 16 residues. The germline V gene encodes CDR1 MNHEY and CDR2 SMNVEV (reference sequence). V gave up 5 bases and J gave up 6 bases; unmatched junction bases: 10. The CDR3 DNA follows: TGTGCCAGCAGTCCCCGGACTAGCGCAGGGGCCGGGGAGCTGTTTTTT. Residues: CASSPRTSAGAGELFF.

The chain employs TRBV7-9 and TRBJ2-1; TRBD2 aligns across 14 bases. V shed 4 bases, J shed 4 bases, and the junction held 6 bases outside the gene matches. The CDR3 spans 17 residues. CDR1 and CDR2 (germline): SEHNR, FQNEAQ (reference sequence). CDR3 DNA: TGTGCCAGCAGCTCCTTTAGACTAGCGGGAGGGTACAATGAGCAGTTCTTC. Protein sequence: CASSSFRLAGGYNEQFF.

This chain links TRBV10-3 with TRBJ1-2, with 10 bases matching TRBD1. This CDR3 comprises 15 residues. The V and J ends lost 5 bases and 4 bases, in that order; junction bases with no gene match: 7. CDR1 is ENHRY, CDR2 SYGVKD, per germline. In nucleotides, the CDR3 is TGTGCCATCAGTCCGGACAGGGGGTCTGGCTATGGCTACACCTTC. Translated: CAISPDRGSGYGYTF.

The V call is TRBV15, the J call TRBJ2-1; D is possibly TRBD1 (6 bases). CDR3 length: 15 amino acids. Trimming took off 4 bases at V and 3 bases at J, with 13 bases between the two ends. In germline, CDR1 is LNHNV, CDR2 YYDKDF (reference sequence). In DNA, the CDR3 is TGTGCCACCAGCATTGGGACACTCAACTACAATGAGCAGTTCTTC. Its translation: CATSIGTLNYNEQFF. Full variable domain (outside the CDR3, taken from reference TRBV15 and TRBJ2-1): DAMVIQNPRYQVTQFGKPVTLSCSQTLNHNVMYWYQQKSSQAPKLLFHYYDKDFNNEADTPDNFQSRRPNTSFCFLDIRSPGLGDTAMYLCATSIGTLNYNEQFFGPGTRLTVL.

This chain links TRBV2 with TRBJ2-1; tentatively, D is TRBD1 (5 bases). Germline V gene data show CDR1 as SNHLY and CDR2 as FYNNEI. This CDR3 region has 15 residues. With 6 bases removed from V and 0 bases from J, the gap between germline ends came to 12 bases. The DNA for the CDR3 is TGTGCCAGCAGGGGTGACAGATCCTCCTACAATGAGCAGTTCTTC. Translation gives CASRGDRSSYNEQFF.

The genes are TRBV13 and TRBJ2-1; 8 nucleotides match TRBD2. The CDR3 is made up of 14 amino acids. J was trimmed by 7 bases and V by 5 bases; bases with no gene match: 7. The germline gives CDR1 PRHDT, CDR2 FYEKMQ (reference sequence). CDR3 coding DNA: TGTGCCAGCAGCAAAAGGACTAGCAGGAATGAGCAGTTCTTC. Its translation: CASSKRTSRNEQFF. Combining the CDR3 with reference TRBV13 and TRBJ2-1 gives the whole variable domain AAGVIQSPRHLIKEKRETATLKCYPIPRHDTVYWYQQGPGQDPQFLISFYEKMQSDKGSIPDRFSAQQFSDYHSELNMSSLELGDSALYFCASSKRTSRNEQFFGPGTRLTVL.

The chain combines TRBV19 with TRBJ2-7; 7 nucleotides match TRBD1. Germline values: CDR1 LNHDA, CDR2 SQIVND (reference sequence). The length of the CDR3 is 17 residues. With V trimmed by 6 bases and J by 3 bases, 17 bases remained unmatched. The CDR3 coding sequence is TGTGCCAGTAGCCGGGACAGCAAACGCGCCCAGGGCTACGAGCAGTACTTC. Encoded protein: CASSRDSKRAQGYEQYF.

The V and J genes are TRBV2 and TRBJ1-1; no firm D call. The CDR3 runs to 12 residues. Germline loops: CDR1 SNHLY, CDR2 FYNNEI. Trimming removed 8 bases at V and 6 bases at J, with 13 bases between. CDR3 coding DNA: TGTGCCAGCCGGGTGGGTGCTGCTGAAGCTTTCTTT. It translates to CASRVGAAEAFF.

The chain joins TRBV7-3 to TRBJ2-1; D may be TRBD2 (5 bases). Trimming stripped 5 bases from V and 2 bases from J, with 10 bases between. The CDR3 is 14 amino acids. Germline-derived CDR1 and CDR2 are SGHTA and FQGTGA. The CDR3 sequence is CASSLGLAYNEQFF. The CDR3 nucleotides read TGTGCCAGCAGCCTCGGACTGGCCTACAATGAGCAGTTCTTC.

The chain uses TRBV28 and TRBJ2-7, with TRBD1 as a possible D gene (7 bases). Germline lookup yields CDR1 MDHEN and CDR2 SYDVKM. The CDR3 is made up of 17 amino acids. V shed 5 bases and J shed 2 bases, with 22 bases lying between them. The CDR3 bases are TGTGCCAGCAGTGTCCTCCGGGGGACAGAACCAACCTACGAGCAGTACTTC. It translates to CASSVLRGTEPTYEQYF.

The chain is built from TRBV7-3 and TRBJ2-2; D not certain. V lost 4 bases to trimming and J lost 1 base, with 16 bases between them. The CDR3 totals 17 residues. The germline V gene has CDR1 SGHTA and CDR2 FQGTGA. The CDR3 DNA is TGTGCCAGCAGCTCAAAATCCGTACTTTTGAACACCGGGGAGCTGTTTTTT. This sequence encodes CASSSKSVLLNTGELFF.

This chain joins TRBV6-5 and TRBJ1-2; D is unresolved. From germline, CDR1 is MNHEY and CDR2 SVGAGI. V lost 6 bases and J lost 2, with 16 bases in between. The CDR3 is made up of 15 amino acids. The CDR3 protein is CASSPVATLNYGYTF. CDR3 nucleotides: TGTGCCAGCAGCCCCGTAGCGACCCTAAACTATGGCTACACCTTC.